This T cell receptor (beta chain) comes out of a study of cytomegalovirus exposure and HLA in healthy donors. V lost 2 bases and J 8 bases, leaving 10 bases between the germline ends. Germline V gene sequence: CDR1 KGHSH, CDR2 LQKENI. There are 13 residues in the CDR3. Findings of the study overall: Rarity characterized most TCR sequences, yet some public TCRs appeared in many donors.

Points on this clone: Its target is unknown.

Use of 60 Vbeta and 13 Jbeta primers characterized the PCR. TCRdb keeps only in-frame clones here, not all; method: immunoSEQ multiplex PCR. The repertoire includes about 160,000 clones, 80% to 90% of them detected once, and approximately 2.1% sits in the top ten. The receptor was isolated from a woman aged 18-29 years in good health and CMV-seronegative. The chain couples TRBV18 to TRBJ2-1; D is possibly TRBD1 (5 bases). The sequenced material came from PBMCs. CDR3 protein: CASSPSTRDEQFF. The CDR3 DNA reads TGTGCCAGCTCACCATCCACCAGGGATGAGCAGTTCTTC.